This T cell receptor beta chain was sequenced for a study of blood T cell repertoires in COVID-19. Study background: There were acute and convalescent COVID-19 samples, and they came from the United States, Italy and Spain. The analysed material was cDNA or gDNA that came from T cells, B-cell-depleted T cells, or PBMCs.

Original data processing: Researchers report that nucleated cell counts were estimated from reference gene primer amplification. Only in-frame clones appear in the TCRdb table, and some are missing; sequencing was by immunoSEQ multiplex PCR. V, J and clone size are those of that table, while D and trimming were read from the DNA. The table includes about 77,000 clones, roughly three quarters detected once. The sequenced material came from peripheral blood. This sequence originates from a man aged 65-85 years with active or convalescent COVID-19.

The CDR3 DNA reads TGTGCCTCCGGCCGGGTTAACTATGGCTACACCTTC. The encoded protein is CASGRVNYGYTF. The chain recombines TRBV7-9 with TRBJ1-2, with D hard to call. CDR1 and CDR2 from the germline V gene are SEHNR and FQNEAQ (reference sequence). This CDR3 is built from 12 residues. The V end lost 11 bases, the J end lost 1 base, and 11 bases lay between the germline ends.